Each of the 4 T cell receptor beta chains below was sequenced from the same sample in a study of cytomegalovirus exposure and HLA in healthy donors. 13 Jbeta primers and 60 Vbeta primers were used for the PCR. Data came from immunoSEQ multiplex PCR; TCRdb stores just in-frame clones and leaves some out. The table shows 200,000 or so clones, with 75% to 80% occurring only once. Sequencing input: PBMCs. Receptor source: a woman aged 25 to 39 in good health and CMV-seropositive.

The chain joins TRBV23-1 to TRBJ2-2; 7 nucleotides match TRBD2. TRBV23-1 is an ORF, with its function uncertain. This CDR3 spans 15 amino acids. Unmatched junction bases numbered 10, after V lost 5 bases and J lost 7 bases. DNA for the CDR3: TGCGCCAGCAGTACCCTAGCGGCGTCGGGCGGGGAGCTGTTTTTT. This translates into CASSTLAASGGELFF.

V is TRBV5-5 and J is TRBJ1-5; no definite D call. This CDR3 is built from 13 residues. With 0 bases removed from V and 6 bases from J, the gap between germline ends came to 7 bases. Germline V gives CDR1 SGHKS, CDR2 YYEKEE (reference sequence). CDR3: CASSLAEFQPQHF. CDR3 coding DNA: TGTGCCAGCAGCTTGGCCGAGTTTCAGCCCCAGCATTTT.

CDR3 bases: TGTGCCAGCAGTTTGAGGGAGAGGGATTACGAGCAGTACTTC. Encoded protein: CASSLRERDYEQYF. The chain recombines TRBV28 with TRBJ2-7, with TRBD2 as a possible D gene (5 bases). Germline V gene sequence: CDR1 MDHEN, CDR2 SYDVKM. Trimming pared 3 bases from V and 4 bases from J, leaving 13 bases between. The CDR3 contains 14 residues.

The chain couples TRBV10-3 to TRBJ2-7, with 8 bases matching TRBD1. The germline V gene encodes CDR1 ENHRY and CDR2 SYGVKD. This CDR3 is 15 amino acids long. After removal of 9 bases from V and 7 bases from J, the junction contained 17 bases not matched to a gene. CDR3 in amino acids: CAIATGAVSGTEQYF. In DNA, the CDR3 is TGTGCCATTGCGACAGGGGCCGTCAGTGGTACGGAGCAGTACTTC.